These T cell receptor beta chains were read from a single sample in a study of T-cell memory formation after mild COVID-19. TCRdb reprocessed the 5' RACE reads with MiXCR, giving one entry per CDR3 protein. The sample yields some 160,000 distinct CDR3 sequences, around a third seen once. Sequences were obtained from PBMCs or a T cell subset sorted from them (not recorded which). Receptors were obtained from an adult woman who had mild COVID-19 (a few samples of this study predate the infection). Cell type and time point are not known. The CDR3 runs from the conserved cysteine through the conserved F or W. D genes are given only for firm matches. Only some rows state a clone size, as once, few, many or a class for expanded clones.

>TRBV3-1|.|.|TRBJ1-4
CASSQGTETYHMEKLFF
TGTGCCAGCAGCCAAGGGACGGAGACCTACCATATGGAAAAACTGTTTTTT
>TRBV9|.|.|TRBJ1-2
CASSQTGMSGGYTF
TGTGCCAGCAGCCAAACCGGGATGTCGGGTGGCTACACCTTC
>TRBV5-5|.|.|TRBJ2-3
CASSLGGYTQYF
TGTGCCAGCAGCTTGGGGGGATATACGCAGTATTTT
>TRBV6-5|few|TRBD1|TRBJ1-5
CASRHQGAANQPQHF
TGTGCCAGCAGGCACCAGGGGGCTGCGAATCAGCCCCAGCATTTT
>TRBV2|.|.|TRBJ2-1
CASSDRSYNEQFF
TGTGCCAGCAGTGACCGCTCCTACAATGAGCAGTTCTTC
>TRBV9|few|.|TRBJ2-2
CASSVGNHANTGELFF
TGTGCCAGCAGCGTAGGAAACCACGCGAACACCGGGGAGCTGTTTTTT
>TRBV5-1|few|.|TRBJ1-4
CASSGHGETNEKLFF
TGCGCCAGCAGCGGACATGGGGAGACGAATGAAAAACTGTTTTTT
>TRBV4-3|few|TRBD2|TRBJ2-1
CASSFSGRRSSYNEQFF
TGCGCCAGCAGCTTTAGCGGGAGGCGGAGCTCCTACAATGAGCAGTTCTTC
>TRBV5-4|few|TRBD1|TRBJ1-1
CASSWGQGRRMNTEAFF
TGTGCCAGCAGCTGGGGACAGGGGAGGAGAATGAACACTGAAGCTTTCTTT
>TRBV20-1|.|TRBD2|TRBJ2-6
CSARGAGVPGANVLTF
TGCAGTGCGAGGGGAGCGGGAGTCCCTGGGGCCAACGTCCTGACTTTC
>TRBV5-1|few|TRBD2|TRBJ2-2
CASSLGLAGPTGELFF
TGCGCCAGCAGCTTGGGACTAGCGGGACCCACCGGGGAGCTGTTTTTT
>TRBV5-1|few|.|TRBJ2-7
CASSLDGTLSPYEQYF
TGCGCCAGCAGCTTGGATGGGACACTGTCTCCCTACGAGCAGTACTTC
>TRBV11-2|.|TRBD2|TRBJ2-3
CASSSGISGRGADTQYF
TGTGCCAGCAGCTCAGGAATTAGCGGGAGGGGAGCAGATACGCAGTATTTT
>TRBV15|.|TRBD2|TRBJ2-2
CATSRGGLAGTGELFF
TGTGCCACCAGCAGAGGCGGACTAGCGGGCACCGGGGAGCTGTTTTTT
>TRBV5-6|.|TRBD1|TRBJ1-1
CASNRGLDTEAFF
TGTGCCAGCAACAGGGGGTTGGACACTGAAGCTTTCTTT
>TRBV20-1|.|TRBD2|TRBJ2-7
CSADGGGSYEQYF
TGCAGTGCTGATGGGGGGGGGTCCTACGAGCAGTACTTC
>TRBV15|many|TRBD1|TRBJ2-1
CATSTRTGRRNEQFF
TGTGCCACCAGCACGAGGACAGGGAGGAGGAATGAGCAGTTCTTC
>TRBV20-1|.|.|TRBJ2-5
CSASGQETQYF
TGCAGTGCTAGCGGCCAAGAGACCCAGTACTTC
>TRBV4-2|.|TRBD1|TRBJ1-6
CASSLRDSHSPLHF
TGTGCCAGCAGCCTCCGGGACAGCCATTCACCCCTCCACTTT
>TRBV4-1|few|.|TRBJ2-3
CASSQYWGRYSTDTQYF
TGCGCCAGCAGCCAATACTGGGGCAGATATAGCACAGATACGCAGTATTTT
>TRBV7-3|.|.|TRBJ2-3
CASSLTMAEAWTHDTQYF
TGTGCCAGCAGCTTAACGATGGCAGAGGCATGGACCCACGATACGCAGTATTTT
>TRBV20-1|few|.|TRBJ1-2
CSAPLGMGNGYTF
TGCAGTGCCCCCCTGGGGATGGGGAACGGCTACACCTTC
>TRBV5-1|.|.|TRBJ2-7
CASSLRDGPTRQYF
TGCGCCAGCAGCCTTCGGGACGGCCCCACGCGGCAGTACTTC
>TRBV29-1|.|.|TRBJ2-3
CSVDVPTQYF
TGCAGCGTTGACGTCCCTACGCAGTATTTT
>TRBV2|.|TRBD1|TRBJ1-2
CASVLTSNYRGLENGYTF
TGTGCCAGCGTCCTGACCTCGAATTACAGGGGGCTAGAGAATGGCTACACCTTC
>TRBV20-1|once|TRBD1|TRBJ1-5
CSARLWTGDSFSNQPQHF
TGCAGTGCTAGACTTTGGACAGGAGATTCCTTTAGCAATCAGCCCCAGCATTTT
>TRBV11-3|few|.|TRBJ2-1
CASSLGRINTGTFF
TGTGCCAGCAGCTTAGGCCGGATTAATACCGGGACGTTCTTC
>TRBV11-1|few|.|TRBJ1-1
CASIPIRDGEAFF
TGTGCCAGCATCCCCATCCGGGACGGGGAAGCTTTCTTT
>TRBV7-6|few|.|TRBJ2-1
CASSLQPTGVHYNEQFF
TGTGCCAGCAGCTTACAGCCTACGGGGGTACACTACAATGAGCAGTTCTTC
>TRBV5-1|.|TRBD2|TRBJ2-1
CASSLVAGVNEQFF
TGCGCCAGCAGCTTGGTAGCGGGAGTCAATGAGCAGTTCTTC
>TRBV7-2|.|TRBD2|TRBJ2-3
CASSYSGGSTDTQYF
TGTGCCAGCAGTTATAGCGGGGGGTCCACAGATACGCAGTATTTT
>TRBV6-6|.|.|TRBJ2-7
CASSHGTALVEQYF
TGTGCCAGCAGTCATGGCACAGCCCTGGTCGAGCAGTACTTC
>TRBV2|few|TRBD1|TRBJ2-1
CASSPDRGSYNEQFF
TGTGCCAGCAGCCCGGACAGGGGTTCCTACAATGAGCAGTTCTTC
>TRBV24-1|.|TRBD1|TRBJ2-7
CATRDRGNSEQYF
TGTGCCACTCGGGACAGGGGAAATAGCGAGCAGTACTTC
>TRBV5-1|few|.|TRBJ2-1
CASRRETYNEQFF
TGCGCCAGCAGGAGGGAGACCTACAATGAGCAGTTCTTC
>TRBV29-1|few|.|TRBJ2-7
CSVEDPDNYEQYF
TGCAGCGTTGAAGATCCAGACAACTACGAGCAGTACTTC
>TRBV24-1|.|TRBD2|TRBJ2-1
CATSDRAGTRVSYNEQFF
TGTGCCACCAGTGATAGGGCTGGGACTAGAGTCTCCTACAATGAGCAGTTCTTC
>TRBV6-2/TRBV6-3|.|.|TRBJ1-5
CASSYSGQSEPPQHF
TGTGCCAGCAGTTACTCGGGGCAGAGCGAACCGCCCCAGCATTTT
>TRBV7-2|many|.|TRBJ2-3
CASSLSGLDTQYF
TGTGCCAGCAGCTTATCCGGGTTAGATACGCAGTATTTT
>TRBV4-3|.|.|TRBJ2-5
CASSQDPSETQYF
TGCGCCAGCAGCCAAGATCCGTCAGAGACCCAGTACTTC
>TRBV6-6|few|TRBD1|TRBJ2-1
CASRLGQERGSEQFF
TGTGCCAGCAGATTGGGACAGGAGAGGGGAAGTGAGCAGTTCTTC
>TRBV4-3|few|.|TRBJ2-1
CASSQDRGRANEQFF
TGCGCCAGCAGCCAAGACCGGGGCAGGGCCAATGAGCAGTTCTTC
>TRBV24-1|.|TRBD1|TRBJ2-5
CATSPGQGGETQYF
TGTGCCACCAGCCCTGGACAGGGTGGAGAGACCCAGTACTTC
>TRBV7-2|few|.|TRBJ2-2
CASSSLGGELFF
TGTGCCAGCAGCTCCCTGGGGGGGGAGCTGTTTTTT
>TRBV9|few|.|TRBJ2-7
CASSGGTAGSDEQYF
TGTGCCAGCAGCGGAGGGACGGCTGGTAGCGACGAGCAGTACTTC
>TRBV7-2|.|TRBD1|TRBJ1-1
CASSKTGVAEAFF
TGTGCCAGCAGTAAGACAGGGGTCGCTGAAGCTTTCTTT
>TRBV29-1|.|.|TRBJ2-3
CSVESPALTDTQYF
TGCAGCGTTGAGTCCCCAGCCCTCACAGATACGCAGTATTTT